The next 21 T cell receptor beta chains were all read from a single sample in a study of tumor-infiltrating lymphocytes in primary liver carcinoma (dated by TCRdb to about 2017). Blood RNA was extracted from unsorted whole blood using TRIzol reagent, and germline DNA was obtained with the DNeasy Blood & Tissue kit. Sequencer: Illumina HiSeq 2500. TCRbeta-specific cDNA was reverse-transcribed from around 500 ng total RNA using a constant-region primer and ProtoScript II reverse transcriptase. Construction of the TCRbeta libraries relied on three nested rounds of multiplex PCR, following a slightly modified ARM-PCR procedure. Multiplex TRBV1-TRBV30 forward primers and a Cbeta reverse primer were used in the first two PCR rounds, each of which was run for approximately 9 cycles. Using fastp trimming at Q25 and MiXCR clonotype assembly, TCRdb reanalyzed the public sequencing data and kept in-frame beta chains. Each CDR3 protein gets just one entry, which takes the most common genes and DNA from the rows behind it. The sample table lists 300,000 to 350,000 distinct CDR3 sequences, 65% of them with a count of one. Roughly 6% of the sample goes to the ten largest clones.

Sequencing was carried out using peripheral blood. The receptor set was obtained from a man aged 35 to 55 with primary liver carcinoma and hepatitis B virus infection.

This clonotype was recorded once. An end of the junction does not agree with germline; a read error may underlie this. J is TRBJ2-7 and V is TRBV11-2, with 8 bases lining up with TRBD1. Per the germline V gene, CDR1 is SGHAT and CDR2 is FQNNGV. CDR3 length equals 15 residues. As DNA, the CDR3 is TGTACCAGCAGCTTAGCCCGGACAGGGACCTATGAGCAGTACTTC. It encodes CTSSLARTGTYEQYF.

CDR3 sequence reads: CASSYLTQETQYF. The DNA for the CDR3 is TGTGCCAGCAGTTACCTCACGCAAGAGACCCAGTACTTC. The chain has TRBV6-6 and TRBJ2-5; the D is unclear. CDR3 size: 13 residues. Germline V gene sequence: CDR1 MNHNY, CDR2 SVGAGI (reference sequence). Trimming stripped 2 bases from V and 2 bases from J, with 6 bases between.

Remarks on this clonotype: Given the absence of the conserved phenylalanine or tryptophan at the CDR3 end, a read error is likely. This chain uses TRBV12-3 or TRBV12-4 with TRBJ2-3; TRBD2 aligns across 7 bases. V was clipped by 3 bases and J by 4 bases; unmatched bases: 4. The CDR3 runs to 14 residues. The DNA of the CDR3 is TGTGCCAGCAGTTTGGGGGGGACTCCAGATACGCAGTATTTG. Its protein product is CASSLGGTPDTQYL.

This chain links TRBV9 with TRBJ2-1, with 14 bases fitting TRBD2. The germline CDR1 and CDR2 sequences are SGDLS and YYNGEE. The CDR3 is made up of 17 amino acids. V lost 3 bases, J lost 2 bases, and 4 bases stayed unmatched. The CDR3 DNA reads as TGTGCCAGCAGCGAAGGGACTAGCGGGAGACCCTACAATGAGCAGTTCTTC. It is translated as CASSEGTSGRPYNEQFF.

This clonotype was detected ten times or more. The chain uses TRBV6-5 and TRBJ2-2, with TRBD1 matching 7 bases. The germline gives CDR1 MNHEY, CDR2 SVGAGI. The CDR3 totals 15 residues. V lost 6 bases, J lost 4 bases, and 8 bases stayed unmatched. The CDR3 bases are TGTGCCAGCAGGCCGGGACAGATACTCACCGGGGAGCTGTTTTTT. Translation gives CASRPGQILTGELFF.

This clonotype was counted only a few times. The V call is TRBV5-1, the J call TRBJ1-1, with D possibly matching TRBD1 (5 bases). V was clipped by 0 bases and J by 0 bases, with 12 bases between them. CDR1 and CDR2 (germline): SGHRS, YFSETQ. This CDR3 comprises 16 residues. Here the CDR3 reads CASSLGAGGMNTEAFF. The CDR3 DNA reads TGCGCCAGCAGCTTGGGGGCCGGGGGAATGAACACTGAAGCTTTCTTT.

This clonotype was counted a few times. The CDR3 loop is CASREQSTNTEAFF. In DNA form, the CDR3 reads TGCGCCAGCAGGGAACAGTCTACAAACACTGAAGCTTTCTTT. This rearrangement joins TRBV5-1 to TRBJ1-1; D is unclear. The CDR3 is made up of 14 amino acids. Germline loops: CDR1 SGHRS, CDR2 YFSETQ. Trimming pared 5 bases from V and 2 bases from J, leaving 13 bases between.

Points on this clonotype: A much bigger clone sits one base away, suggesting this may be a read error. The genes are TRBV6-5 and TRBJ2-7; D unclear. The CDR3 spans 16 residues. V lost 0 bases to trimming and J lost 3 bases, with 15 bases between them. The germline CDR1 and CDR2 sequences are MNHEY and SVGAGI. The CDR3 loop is CASSYSSIGPFYEQYF. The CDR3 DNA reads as TGTGCCAGCAGTTACTCGTCCATCGGGCCTTTCTACGAGCAGTACTTC.

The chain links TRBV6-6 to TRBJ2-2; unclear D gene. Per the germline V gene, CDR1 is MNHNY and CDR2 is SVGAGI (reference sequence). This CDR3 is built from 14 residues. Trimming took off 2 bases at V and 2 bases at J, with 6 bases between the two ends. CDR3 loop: CASSYDFNTGELFF. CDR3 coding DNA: TGTGCCAGCAGTTACGACTTTAACACCGGGGAGCTGTTTTTT.

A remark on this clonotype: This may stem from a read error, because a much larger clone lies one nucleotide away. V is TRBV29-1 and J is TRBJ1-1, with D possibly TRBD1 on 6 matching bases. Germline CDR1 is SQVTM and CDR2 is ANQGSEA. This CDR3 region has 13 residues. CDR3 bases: TGCAGCGTGGGAACAGGGTCCGGCACTGGAGCTTTCTTT. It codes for CSVGTGSGTGAFF.

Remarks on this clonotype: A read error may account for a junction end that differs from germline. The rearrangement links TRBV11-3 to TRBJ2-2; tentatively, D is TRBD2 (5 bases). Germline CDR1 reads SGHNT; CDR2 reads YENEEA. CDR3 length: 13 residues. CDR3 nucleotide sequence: TGTGCCAGCAGCTTGTTGGGCACCGGGGAGCTGTATTTT. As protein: CASSLLGTGELYF.

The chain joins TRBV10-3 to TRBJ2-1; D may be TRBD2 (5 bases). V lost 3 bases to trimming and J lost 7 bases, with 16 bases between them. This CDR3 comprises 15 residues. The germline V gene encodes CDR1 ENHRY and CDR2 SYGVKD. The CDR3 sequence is CAISEILVGSNEQFF. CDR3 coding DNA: TGTGCCATCAGTGAAATACTAGTGGGATCGAATGAGCAGTTCTTC.

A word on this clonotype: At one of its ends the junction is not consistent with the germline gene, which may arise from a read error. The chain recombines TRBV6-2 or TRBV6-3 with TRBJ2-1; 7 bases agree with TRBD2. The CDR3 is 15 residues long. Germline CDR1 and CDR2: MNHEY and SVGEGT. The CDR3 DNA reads TGTGCTAGCACCGACGGGCCTAGCGGAAGCAATGAGCAGTTCTTC. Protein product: CASTDGPSGSNEQFF.

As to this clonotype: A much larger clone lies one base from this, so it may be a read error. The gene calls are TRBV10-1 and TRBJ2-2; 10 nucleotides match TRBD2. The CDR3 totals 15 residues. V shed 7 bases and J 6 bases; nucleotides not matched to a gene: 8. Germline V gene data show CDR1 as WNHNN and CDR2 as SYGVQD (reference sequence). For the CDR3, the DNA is TGCGCCAGCAACGGGGGACTAGCGCTGGCCGGGGAGCTGTTTTTT. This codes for CASNGGLALAGELFF.

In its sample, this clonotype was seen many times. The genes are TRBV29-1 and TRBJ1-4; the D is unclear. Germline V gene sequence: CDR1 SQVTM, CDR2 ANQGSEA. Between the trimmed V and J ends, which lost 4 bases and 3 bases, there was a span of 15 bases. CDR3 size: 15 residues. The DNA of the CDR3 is TGCAGCGTTGCCCGACCGGACGGCTCTAATGAAAAACTGTTTTTT. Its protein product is CSVARPDGSNEKLFF.

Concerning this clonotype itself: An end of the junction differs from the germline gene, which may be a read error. The CDR3 DNA sequence: TGTGTCAGCAGCTTAAGAGGGGGCGCCGGGGAGCTGTTTTTT. Translation gives CVSSLRGGAGELFF. This chain uses TRBV5-6 with TRBJ2-2, with TRBD1 matching over 7 bases. CDR3 length equals 14 residues. CDR1 and CDR2 from the germline V gene are SGHDT and YYEEEE.

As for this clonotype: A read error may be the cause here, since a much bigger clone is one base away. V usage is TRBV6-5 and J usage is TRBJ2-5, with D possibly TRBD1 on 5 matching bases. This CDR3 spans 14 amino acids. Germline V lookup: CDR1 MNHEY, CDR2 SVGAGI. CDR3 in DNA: TGTGCCAGCAGCCCAACAGGAATCCAAGGGACCCAGTACTTC. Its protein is CASSPTGIQGTQYF.

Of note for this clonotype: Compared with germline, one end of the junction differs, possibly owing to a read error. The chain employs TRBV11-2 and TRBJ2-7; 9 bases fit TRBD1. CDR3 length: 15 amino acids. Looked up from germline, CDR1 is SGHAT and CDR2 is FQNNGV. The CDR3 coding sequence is TGTGCCTGCAGCAAAGGGACAGGGATAACCTACGAGCAGTACTTC. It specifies CACSKGTGITYEQYF.

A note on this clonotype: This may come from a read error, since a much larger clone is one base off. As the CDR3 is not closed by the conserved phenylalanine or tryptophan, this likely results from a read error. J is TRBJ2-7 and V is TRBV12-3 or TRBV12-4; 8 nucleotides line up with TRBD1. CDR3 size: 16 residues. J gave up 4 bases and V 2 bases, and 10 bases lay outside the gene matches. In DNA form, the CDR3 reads TGTGCCAGCAGTTTAAAGTTAGGGCAGGGGGCTTACGAGCAGTACATC. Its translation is CASSLKLGQGAYEQYI.

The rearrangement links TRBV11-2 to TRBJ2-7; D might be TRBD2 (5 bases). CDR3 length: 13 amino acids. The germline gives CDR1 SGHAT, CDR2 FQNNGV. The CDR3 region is CAGSTQLVVGVKV. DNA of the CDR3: TGTGCCGGCAGCACGCAACTAGTAGTGGGTGTAAAAGTC.

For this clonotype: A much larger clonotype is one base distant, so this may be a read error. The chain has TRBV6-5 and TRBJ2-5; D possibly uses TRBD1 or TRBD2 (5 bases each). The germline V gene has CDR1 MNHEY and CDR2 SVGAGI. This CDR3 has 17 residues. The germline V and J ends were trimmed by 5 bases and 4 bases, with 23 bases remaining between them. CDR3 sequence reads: CASSQRVWGFGSETQYF. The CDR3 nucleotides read TGTGCCAGCAGTCAACGGGTATGGGGGTTTGGCTCAGAGACCCAGTACTTC.